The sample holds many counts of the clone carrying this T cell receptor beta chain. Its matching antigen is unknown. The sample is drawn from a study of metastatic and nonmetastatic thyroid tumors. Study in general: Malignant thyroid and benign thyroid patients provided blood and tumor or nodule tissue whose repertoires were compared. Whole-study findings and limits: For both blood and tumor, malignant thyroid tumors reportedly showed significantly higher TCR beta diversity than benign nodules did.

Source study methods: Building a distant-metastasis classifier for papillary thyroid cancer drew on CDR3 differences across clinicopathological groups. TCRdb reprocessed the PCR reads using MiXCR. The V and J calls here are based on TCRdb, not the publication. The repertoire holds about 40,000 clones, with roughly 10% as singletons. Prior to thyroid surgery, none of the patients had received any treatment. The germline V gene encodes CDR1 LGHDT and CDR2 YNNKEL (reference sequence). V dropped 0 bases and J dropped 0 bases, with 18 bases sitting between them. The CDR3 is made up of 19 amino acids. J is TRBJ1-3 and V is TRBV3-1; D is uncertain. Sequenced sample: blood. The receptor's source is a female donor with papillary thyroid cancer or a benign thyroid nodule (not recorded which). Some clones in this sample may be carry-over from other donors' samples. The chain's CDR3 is CASSQDLPRGLFSGNTIYF. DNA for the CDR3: TGTGCCAGCAGCCAAGACCTGCCCCGGGGTTTATTCTCTGGAAACACCATATATTTT.